This TCR beta chain derives from a study of tumor-infiltrating lymphocytes in localized non-small cell lung cancer. Broader study findings: Each assay used a separate piece of the same tissue.

Trimming took 3 bases from V and 5 from J; bases not matched to a gene: 5. This CDR3 contains 14 residues. CDR1 is LNHDA and CDR2 is SQIVND in the germline V gene (reference sequence). Turning to this clone: Antigen: not known.

Assay: immunoSEQ multiplex PCR; the TCRdb copy retains only in-frame clones and omits some. The sample records tens of thousands of clones, nearly 70% being singletons. The V and J genes are TRBV19 and TRBJ2-5; 8 positions match TRBD1. The clonotype comes from a human donor with non-small cell lung cancer. Material for sequencing was lung tumor tissue. CDR3 residues: CASSIGQGAETQYF. CDR3 nucleotide sequence: TGTGCCAGTAGTATCGGACAGGGTGCGGAGACCCAGTACTTC.